Shown below are 26 T cell receptor beta chains from a single sample sequenced in a study of blood T cells in healthy people across ages. PCR was performed a second time for about 6 to 12 cycles using a sample-barcoded 5' primer and a J-beta primer mix. TCRdb independently ran MiXCR on the 5' RACE reads; one entry per CDR3 protein. Among around 900,000 distinct CDR3 sequences, 25% to 30% were seen once, and the ten largest hold around a sixth. The sequencing sample was made of blood. The origin of the receptors is a woman aged 80 or over in good health.

The chain combines TRBV4-2 with TRBJ1-2, with D unresolved. Germline values: CDR1 LGHNA, CDR2 YNFKEQ. The CDR3 sequence is 15 residues long. V dropped 0 bases and J dropped 8 bases, with 16 bases sitting between them. The CDR3 bases are TGTGCCAGCAGCCAAGATAGGGCGGGAAAGCGGGGCTACACCTTC. This sequence encodes CASSQDRAGKRGYTF.

As concerns this clonotype: A read error may produce the germline difference seen at one junction end. The chain combines TRBV7-2 with TRBJ2-1; 8 bases are shared with TRBD2. The CDR3 runs 16 residues. The germline CDR1 and CDR2 sequences are SGHTA and FQGNSA. CDR3 loop: CASSLRAGVRDNGQFF. The CDR3 DNA is TGTGCCAGCAGCCTCCGAGCGGGGGTGAGAGACAATGGGCAGTTCTTC. Looking up the rest from reference TRBV7-2 and TRBJ2-1 gives the full variable domain: GAGVSQSPSNKVTEKGKDVELRCDPISGHTALYWYRQSLGQGLEFLIYFQGNSAPDKSGLPSDRFSAERTGGSVSTLTIQRTQQEDSAVYLCASSLRAGVRDNGQFFGPGTRLTVL.

This clonotype was found many times. The chain recombines TRBV21-1 with TRBJ2-7; the table gives TRBD1 as D, unverified against the DNA. TRBV21-1 is a pseudogene locus. The CDR3 is made up of 15 amino acids. The CDR3 region has the DNA TGTGCCAGCAGCAAAGCAGGGGACACATCCTACGAGCAGTACTTC. It codes for CASSKAGDTSYEQYF.

The V call is TRBV24-1, the J call TRBJ2-3; D unresolved. The CDR3 covers 11 residues. V lost 12 bases, J lost 3 bases, and 9 bases lay in between. Germline values: CDR1 KGHDR, CDR2 SFDVKD. The CDR3 sequence: CAPSYTDTQYF. CDR3 sequence (DNA): TGTGCCCCCTCGTATACAGATACGCAGTATTTT.

This clonotype was counted many times. The chain carries TRBV7-2 and TRBJ2-5, with TRBD1 matching 8 bases. The CDR3 consists of 14 residues. The germline gives CDR1 SGHTA, CDR2 FQGNSA. V shed 3 bases, J shed 1 base, and the junction held 1 base outside the gene matches. The chain's CDR3 is CASSFQGAQETQYF. CDR3 in DNA: TGTGCCAGCAGCTTCCAGGGGGCCCAAGAGACCCAGTACTTC.

As to this clonotype: Possible read error: a much larger clone is one base away. This chain joins TRBV30 and TRBJ1-2; maybe TRBD1 (5 bases). The V gene lost 7 bases and the J gene lost 4 bases, with 16 bases spanning the gap. This CDR3 contains 13 residues. Germline lookup yields CDR1 GTSNPN and CDR2 SVGIG (reference sequence). This CDR3 reads CAFRDGGVYGYTF. CDR3 bases: TGTGCCTTCCGGGACGGGGGAGTCTATGGCTACACCTTC. The full variable domain, in which reference TRBV30 and TRBJ1-2 provide the parts outside the CDR3, is SQTIHQWPATLVQPVGSPLSLECTVEGTSNPNLYWYRQAAGRGLQLLFYSVGIGQISSEVPQNLSASRPQDRQFILSSKKLLLSDSGFYLCAFRDGGVYGYTFGSGTRLTVV.

This clonotype was detected only a few times. The V gene is TRBV6-5, the J gene TRBJ1-1; tentative D call: TRBD1 (6 bases). The V gene's germline CDR1 is MNHEY and CDR2 SVGAGI. Trimming took off 6 bases at V and 4 bases at J, with 18 bases between the two ends. This CDR3 is 15 amino acids long. The CDR3 coding sequence is TGTGCCAGCAGCGACAGGCGTTTTACCCGCACTGAAGCTTTCTTT. This codes for CASSDRRFTRTEAFF.

The chain carries TRBV15 and TRBJ2-3; TRBD1 matches 7 bases. Germline V CDR1 and CDR2: LNHNV, YYDKDF (reference sequence). This CDR3 region has 14 residues. Trimming took 4 bases from V and 4 from J; bases not matched to a gene: 5. Written as DNA, the CDR3 is TGTGCCACCAGCATGAGGGGGCGCCCAGATACGCAGTATTTT. It is translated as CATSMRGRPDTQYF.

As concerns this clonotype: A read error may be the cause here, since a much bigger clone is one base away. V and J are TRBV6-2 or TRBV6-3 and TRBJ2-7, with D perhaps assigned TRBD1 or TRBD2 (5 bases each). This CDR3 spans 17 amino acids. Germline V gene data show CDR1 as MNHEY and CDR2 as SVGEGT. Written as DNA, the CDR3 is TGTGTCAGCAGTTACTCCTTAGCGAGAGGGGCCTCCTACGAGCAGTACTTC. Translated: CVSSYSLARGASYEQYF.

The V and J genes are TRBV10-3 and TRBJ1-1; 9 bases are a match to TRBD1. The CDR3 consists of 13 residues. The junction had 4 bases not matched to a gene; V was cut back by 5 bases and J by 6 bases. Germline CDR1 is ENHRY and CDR2 is SYGVKD. The DNA of the CDR3 is TGTGCCATCAGTCGACAGGGGGACGCTGAAGCTTTCTTT. It is translated as CAISRQGDAEAFF.

This clonotype has ten or more counts. The chain carries TRBV3-1 and TRBJ2-5; D gene uncertain. Germline assignment: CDR1 LGHDT and CDR2 YNNKEL (reference sequence). The CDR3 extends over 15 amino acids. V dropped 1 base and J dropped 1 base, with 10 bases sitting between them. DNA for the CDR3: TGTGCCAGCAGCCAAGGAACAAAAATCCAAGAGACCCAGTACTTC. Its translation: CASSQGTKIQETQYF.

The chain recombines TRBV14 with TRBJ2-1; 7 nucleotides agree with TRBD2. The CDR3 length is 16 residues. Germline values: CDR1 SGHDN, CDR2 FVKESK. After removal of 1 base from V and 7 bases from J, the junction contained 10 bases not matched to a gene. The CDR3 region is CASSQGWGGETNEQFF. The CDR3 DNA reads TGTGCCAGCAGCCAAGGGTGGGGGGGGGAAACAAATGAGCAGTTCTTC.

Regarding this clonotype: A clone one base away is much larger, so this may be a read error. The rearrangement links TRBV5-6 to TRBJ2-7; weak D call: TRBD2 (5 bases). Trimming cost V 4 bases and J 3 bases, with 17 bases left between them. The germline CDR1 and CDR2 sequences are SGHDT and YYEEEE. The CDR3 has 15 residues. In DNA, the CDR3 is TGTGCCAGCAGCGCCGGACCGGGAACCAGCTACGAGCAGTACTTC. Translation gives CASSAGPGTSYEQYF. Based on the CDR3 plus reference TRBV5-6 and TRBJ2-7, the full variable domain is DAGVTQSPTHLIKTRGQQVTLRCSPKSGHDTVSWYQQALGQGPQFIFQYYEEEERQRGNFPDRFSGHQFPNYSSELNVNALLLGDSALYLCASSAGPGTSYEQYFGPGTRLTVT.

This clonotype appeared many times. The V call is TRBV12-3 or TRBV12-4, the J call TRBJ2-7; perhaps TRBD1 as D (5 bases). The germline V and J ends were trimmed by 6 bases and 5 bases, with 11 bases remaining between them. The CDR3 is 12 residues long. Here the CDR3 DNA reads TGTGCCAGCAGCCTCTCCAGGGACGAGCAGTACTTC. This sequence encodes CASSLSRDEQYF.

Comments on this clonotype: A much more abundant neighbour one base away suggests this may be a read error. The chain uses TRBV29-1 and TRBJ1-1; D uncertain. Germline values: CDR1 SQVTM, CDR2 ANQGSEA. CDR3 length: 11 amino acids. CDR3 nucleotides: TGCAATTCAGCAGTTAACACTGAAGCTTTCTTT. Translated: CNSAVNTEAFF.

This chain connects TRBV29-1 to TRBJ1-2, with a tentative D call TRBD1 (5 bases). The germline V gene has CDR1 SQVTM and CDR2 ANQGSEA. Trimming left V 1 base short and J 1 base short, with 13 bases between. The CDR3 loop spans 15 amino acids. The CDR3 region has the DNA TGCAGCGTTGAAGCCGCCGACAGCTTTAACTATGGCTACACCTTC. Its translation: CSVEAADSFNYGYTF.

This clonotype was observed at least ten times. This chain uses TRBV11-2 with TRBJ2-1; D is unresolved. The CDR3 has 15 residues. The V gene lost 5 bases and the J gene lost 7 bases, with 18 bases spanning the gap. Germline V gives CDR1 SGHAT, CDR2 FQNNGV. CDR3 sequence (DNA): TGTGCCAGCAGCCTGCAATTGTTACTCACGAATGAGCAGTTCTTC. It encodes CASSLQLLLTNEQFF.

In this sample, this clonotype turned up once. This may be a read error: a much more frequent sequence differs by one nucleotide. The genes are TRBV6-2 or TRBV6-3 and TRBJ2-1; 16 bases fit TRBD2. Germline V gives CDR1 MNHEY, CDR2 SVGEGT. CDR3 length: 16 residues. V shed 0 bases, J shed 13 bases, and the junction held 6 bases outside the gene matches. The CDR3, as DNA: TGTGCCAGCAGTTACTCAGGGACTAGCGGGGGGGCCACCCAGTTCTTC. Protein sequence: CASSYSGTSGGATQFF.

This chain connects TRBV20-1 to TRBJ2-3; the D gene could be TRBD1 or TRBD2 (5 bases each). V was pared by 6 bases and J by 6 bases, with 16 bases between. This CDR3 has 13 residues. Per the germline V gene, CDR1 is DFQATT and CDR2 is SNEGSKA (reference sequence). CDR3 sequence: CSARDPLMDTQYF. CDR3 bases: TGCAGTGCCCGGGACCCGCTCATGGATACGCAGTATTTT.

This clonotype has ten or more counts. The CDR3 DNA reads as TGCAGTGCTAGTCCAGGGGGTGTATCTGGCTACACCTTC. Translated, it gives CSASPGGVSGYTF. The chain uses TRBV20-1 and TRBJ1-2; 7 nucleotides match TRBD1. The trim removed 3 bases at V and 7 bases at J, leaving 8 bases unmatched. The CDR3 has 13 residues. CDR1 is DFQATT and CDR2 is SNEGSKA in the germline V gene (reference sequence).

In its sample, this clonotype was seen many times. The chain employs TRBV18 and TRBJ2-5; a possible D gene is TRBD1 (6 bases). The CDR3 loop spans 14 amino acids. The germline V and J ends were trimmed by 4 bases and 0 bases, with 9 bases remaining between them. Germline V gene lookup returns CDR1 KGHSH and CDR2 LQKENI. CDR3 nucleotide sequence: TGTGCCAGCTCACTTCGGACAGACCAAGAGACCCAGTACTTC. Translating gives CASSLRTDQETQYF.

The chain is built from TRBV5-1 and TRBJ2-5; 13 nucleotides match TRBD2. Germline lookup yields CDR1 SGHRS and CDR2 YFSETQ. CDR3 length: 17 amino acids. V lost 5 bases to trimming and J lost 3 bases; unmatched junction nucleotides: 10. CDR3 coding DNA: TGCGCCAGCAGGTCCGGACTAGCGGGGGCCCAGGAAGAGACCCAGTACTTC. Its protein product is CASRSGLAGAQEETQYF.

This clonotype was seen a handful of times. A much larger clone differs by one base, so this may be a read error. This chain joins TRBV11-2 and TRBJ2-7; 7 positions agree with TRBD1. Germline CDR1 reads SGHAT; CDR2 reads FQNNGV. There are 14 residues in the CDR3. CDR3 residues: CAGSTWTGEYEQYF. CDR3 coding DNA: TGTGCCGGCAGCACTTGGACAGGAGAATACGAGCAGTACTTC.

The chain is built from TRBV7-9 and TRBJ2-7; weak D call: TRBD1 (5 bases). CDR1 and CDR2 from the germline V gene are SEHNR and FQNEAQ (reference sequence). The CDR3 has 15 amino acids. Trimming removed 3 bases at V and 0 bases at J, with 12 bases between. In DNA form, the CDR3 reads TGTGCCAGCAGCTTTCTTCCGACAGACTCCTACGAGCAGTACTTC. It is translated as CASSFLPTDSYEQYF.

This clonotype was observed at least ten times. The chain couples TRBV7-2 to TRBJ1-5, with D possibly TRBD1 on 5 matching bases. Germline CDR1 and CDR2: SGHTA and FQGNSA. CDR3 size: 17 residues. Trimming pared 5 bases from V and 2 bases from J, leaving 19 bases between. This CDR3 reads CASSPTARDGGNQPQHF. The CDR3 DNA follows: TGTGCCAGCAGCCCCACTGCCCGGGACGGAGGCAATCAGCCCCAGCATTTT.

In this sample, this clonotype turned up a few times. The chain joins TRBV13 to TRBJ1-2; D not certain. This CDR3 is 12 amino acids long. Germline V gene lookup returns CDR1 PRHDT and CDR2 FYEKMQ (reference sequence). Deletions cut 0 bases from V and 12 bases from J, with 11 bases between. The CDR3 DNA sequence: TGTGCCAGCAGCTTAGGGGCGGGCGGCCACACCTTC. Amino acids: CASSLGAGGHTF.